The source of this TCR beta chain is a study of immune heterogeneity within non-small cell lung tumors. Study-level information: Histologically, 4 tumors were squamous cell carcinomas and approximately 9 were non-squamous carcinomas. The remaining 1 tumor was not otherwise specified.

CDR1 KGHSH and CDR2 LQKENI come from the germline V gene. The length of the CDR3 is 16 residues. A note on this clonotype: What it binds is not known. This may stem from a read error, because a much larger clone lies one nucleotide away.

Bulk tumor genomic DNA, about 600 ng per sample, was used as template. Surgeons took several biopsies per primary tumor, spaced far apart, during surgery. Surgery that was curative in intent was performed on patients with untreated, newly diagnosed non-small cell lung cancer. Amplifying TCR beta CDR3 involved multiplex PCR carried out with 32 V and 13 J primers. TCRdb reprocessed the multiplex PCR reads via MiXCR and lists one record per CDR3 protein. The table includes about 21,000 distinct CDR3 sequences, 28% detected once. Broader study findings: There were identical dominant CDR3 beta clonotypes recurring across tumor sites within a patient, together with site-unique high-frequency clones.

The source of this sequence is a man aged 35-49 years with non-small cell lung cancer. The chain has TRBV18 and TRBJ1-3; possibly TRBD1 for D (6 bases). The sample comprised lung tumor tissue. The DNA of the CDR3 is TGTGCCAGCTCACCGGGACAATTACGCTCTGGAAACACCGTATATTTT. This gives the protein CASSPGQLRSGNTVYF.